A selection of T cell receptor beta chains follows, all from one sample in a study of T cell responses to AZD1222 COVID-19 vaccine. TCRdb's copy holds only in-frame clones and misses some; the assay was immunoSEQ multiplex PCR. The sample includes about 73,000 clones, 85% to 90% seen only once; the top ten take 9% to 9.5%. Material: peripheral blood, obtained 28 days after the second AZD1222 dose. These receptors were taken from an adult who received the AZD1222 COVID-19 vaccine. Each CDR3 is given with its conserved first and last residue. Fields, in order: J gene, V gene, CDR3 protein.

J: TRBJ1-1; V: TRBV11-2; CDR3: CASSLAPRRQGSTEAFF
J: TRBJ2-5; V: TRBV6-4; CDR3: CASSDCRTGVVQETQYF
J: TRBJ1-4; V: TRBV19; CDR3: CASSMRAGPPFEKLFF
J: TRBJ1-1; V: TRBV5-6; CDR3: CASSFYRDMRGSEAFF
J: TRBJ2-2; V: TRBV9; CDR3: CASSVSGNTGELFF
J: TRBJ1-5; V: TRBV4-2; CDR3: CASSQVLGQADLNQPQHF
J: TRBJ1-4; V: TRBV4-1; CDR3: CASSQLDRVNEKLFF
J: TRBJ1-6; V: TRBV19; CDR3: CASTLGARSPLHF
J: TRBJ2-1; V: TRBV5-4; CDR3: CASSLVLGEQFF
J: TRBJ1-1; V: TRBV20-1; CDR3: CSASDGGTEAFF
J: TRBJ2-1; V: TRBV6-5; CDR3: CASSYRGQGYNEQFF
J: TRBJ1-5; V: TRBV4-2; CDR3: CASSQNRAPPGNQPQHF
J: TRBJ2-7; V: TRBV6-2/TRBV6-3; CDR3: CASSGTAYEQYF
J: TRBJ1-1; V: TRBV30; CDR3: CAWIRGNTEAFF
J: TRBJ2-7; V: TRBV12-3/TRBV12-4; CDR3: CASSWTGGEQYF
J: TRBJ2-1; V: TRBV29-1; CDR3: CSVRTGNYNEQFF
J: TRBJ1-2; V: TRBV7-2; CDR3: CASRHAPGQLKGYTF
J: TRBJ2-5; V: TRBV7-8; CDR3: CASSLSEAQYF
J: TRBJ1-2; V: TRBV2; CDR3: CASSRGTGAYGYTF
J: TRBJ1-2; V: TRBV28; CDR3: CAGTTTGEGGYTF
J: TRBJ2-7; V: TRBV19; CDR3: CASSMGTVSSYEQYF
J: TRBJ2-1; V: TRBV13; CDR3: CASSLGTGGYNEQFF
J: TRBJ1-4; V: TRBV12-5; CDR3: CASGSGGQQEKLFF
J: TRBJ2-1; V: TRBV11-3; CDR3: CASSIGLAGNEQFF
J: TRBJ2-5; V: TRBV5-1; CDR3: CASSLGLAGDLTKETQYF
J: TRBJ2-5; V: TRBV7-2; CDR3: CASSLVETQYF
J: TRBJ2-3; V: TRBV2; CDR3: CASTRQLTGADTQYF
J: TRBJ1-5; V: TRBV27; CDR3: CASSPLSRWNQPQHF
J: TRBJ1-5; V: TRBV19; CDR3: CASSILDRGSRNQPQHF
J: TRBJ1-1; V: TRBV6-5; CDR3: CASRRNTEAFF
J: TRBJ2-6; V: TRBV18; CDR3: CASSPPIGQGRGTGANVLTF
J: TRBJ1-1; V: TRBV9; CDR3: CASSVEGDTEAFF
J: TRBJ1-5; V: TRBV18; CDR3: CASSPGSNQPQHF
J: TRBJ1-2; V: TRBV6-5; CDR3: CASSYSRGPTNYGYTF
J: TRBJ2-4; V: TRBV2; CDR3: CASSSPRSHWYF
J: TRBJ2-2; V: TRBV5-1; CDR3: CASSFRRVNTGELFF
J: TRBJ1-4; V: TRBV10-3; CDR3: CAISASGTGFEKLFF
J: TRBJ1-2; V: TRBV29-1; CDR3: CSGNYGYTF
J: TRBJ2-2; V: TRBV7-3; CDR3: CASSPIGQGTTGELFF
J: TRBJ1-2; V: TRBV27; CDR3: CASTTLVGLPYGYTF
J: TRBJ1-5; V: TRBV20-1; CDR3: CSTGNQPQHF
J: TRBJ1-1; V: TRBV12-5; CDR3: CASGSGQRNTEAFF
J: TRBJ2-5; V: TRBV7-9; CDR3: CASSSWALQETQYF
J: TRBJ2-4; V: TRBV15; CDR3: CATSTPPWRSKNIQYF
J: TRBJ1-2; V: TRBV27; CDR3: CASSSMGYGYTF
J: TRBJ1-6; V: TRBV5-1; CDR3: CASSPPGQGNSPLHF
J: TRBJ1-4; V: TRBV29-1; CDR3: CSVKGGEKLFF
J: TRBJ2-3; V: TRBV7-9; CDR3: CASSLVGQRADTQYF
J: TRBJ1-1; V: TRBV11-1; CDR3: CASSLNLGGREAFF
J: TRBJ2-3; V: TRBV3-1/TRBV3-2; CDR3: CASSQDYPPTGPTDTQYF
J: TRBJ1-4; V: TRBV2; CDR3: CAGKQDYNEKLFF
J: TRBJ2-1; V: TRBV11-3; CDR3: CASSLVLAGDPNNEQFF
J: TRBJ2-2; V: TRBV28; CDR3: CASSLMAPDGTGELFF
J: TRBJ2-2; V: TRBV5-1; CDR3: CASGSGSVGGELFF
J: TRBJ1-1; V: TRBV4-3; CDR3: CASSQGTEAFF
J: TRBJ1-5; V: TRBV19; CDR3: CASSTGTGGKPQHF
J: TRBJ2-7; V: TRBV5-1; CDR3: CASARDSYEQYF
J: TRBJ2-5; V: TRBV19; CDR3: CASRGVGIQETQYF
J: TRBJ2-3; V: TRBV5-1; CDR3: CARPIQLSRDTQYF